This T cell receptor beta chain was sequenced in a study of blood T cell repertoires in COVID-19. The V gene's germline CDR1 is SGHRS and CDR2 YFSETQ. V lost 4 bases, J lost 6 bases, and 14 bases stayed unmatched. The CDR3 loop spans 16 amino acids. Sequenced by immunoSEQ multiplex PCR; TCRdb stores in-frame clones only, minus some. Of approximately 300,000 clones listed, over 75% were seen once; the top ten hold approximately 7.5%. This chain uses TRBV5-1 with TRBJ2-3, with 7 bases aligning to TRBD1. The clonotype was recovered from a woman aged 30 to 39 with COVID-19, enrolled during active disease. The specimen was peripheral blood. As DNA, the CDR3 is TGCGCCAGCAGCCCCCAGCCCCAGGGGGTGTCGGATACGCAGTATTTT. As protein: CASSPQPQGVSDTQYF.